Shown below are 28 T cell receptor beta chains from a single sample sequenced in a study of control samples from healthy donors and cancer patients. Clones were read by immunoSEQ multiplex PCR, and TCRdb kept only the in-frame ones, dropping some. This sample has 100,000 to 150,000 clones; about nine tenths occur once, and the top ten carry around 8.7%. The sample taken for sequencing was blood. The receptors originated from a man aged 35 to 55 in good health.

The V gene is TRBV9, the J gene TRBJ1-2; D call uncertain. The CDR3 contains 14 residues. In germline, CDR1 is SGDLS, CDR2 YYNGEE. The V gene lost 4 bases and the J gene lost 7 bases, with 17 bases spanning the gap. The CDR3 sequence: CASSPRDSWRGYTF. The CDR3 coding sequence is TGTGCCAGCAGCCCCCGGGATTCCTGGCGTGGCTACACCTTC.

This chain links TRBV3-1 (or the pseudogene TRBV3-2) with TRBJ1-6, with D unclear. Per the germline V gene, CDR1 is LGHDT and CDR2 is YNNKEL (reference sequence). The CDR3 length is 17 residues. The V gene lost 0 bases and the J gene lost 0 bases, with 9 bases spanning the gap. The CDR3 sequence is CASSQDLPSSYNSPLHF. The CDR3 DNA follows: TGTGCCAGCAGCCAAGATTTGCCCAGCTCCTATAATTCACCCCTCCACTTT.

J is TRBJ2-7 and V is TRBV13; a possible D gene is TRBD2 (5 bases). V lost 7 bases, J lost 2 bases, and 15 bases lay in between. The CDR3 is 14 amino acids. Germline V gives CDR1 PRHDT, CDR2 FYEKMQ (reference sequence). CDR3 DNA: TGTGCCAGCACCCGAGGGCGGAAAACCTACGAGCAGTACTTC. Amino acids: CASTRGRKTYEQYF. Variable domain in full (rest from reference TRBV13 and TRBJ2-7): AAGVIQSPRHLIKEKRETATLKCYPIPRHDTVYWYQQGPGQDPQFLISFYEKMQSDKGSIPDRFSAQQFSDYHSELNMSSLELGDSALYFCASTRGRKTYEQYFGPGTRLTVT.

The J gene is TRBJ2-5, the V gene TRBV29-1, with 12 bases lining up with TRBD1. V shed 7 bases, J shed 5 bases, and the junction held 11 bases outside the gene matches. The CDR3 consists of 15 residues. Germline CDR1 and CDR2: SQVTM and ANQGSEA. The CDR3 loop reads CSGSGTGGSWETQYF. The DNA of the CDR3 is TGCAGCGGGTCCGGGACAGGGGGCTCTTGGGAGACCCAGTACTTC.

This clone was detected only once. This chain uses TRBV4-3 with TRBJ1-4, with 7 bases lining up with TRBD1. Germline CDR1 LGHNA, CDR2 YSLEER. With V trimmed by 0 bases and J by 3 bases, 7 bases remained unmatched. This CDR3 has 17 amino acids. The CDR3, as DNA: TGCGCCAGCAGCCAAGATAGACAGGGTCGGTCTAATGAAAAACTGTTTTTT. Its protein product is CASSQDRQGRSNEKLFF.

V gene TRBV5-1 combines with J gene TRBJ2-3; a weak D match, TRBD2 (5 bases). In germline, CDR1 is SGHRS, CDR2 YFSETQ. The CDR3 has 16 amino acids. Trimming shortened V by 4 bases and J by 2 bases, and 17 bases separated the two germline ends. CDR3 in amino acids: CASSRTPGSITDTQYF. The CDR3, as DNA: TGCGCCAGCAGCCGGACCCCGGGGTCCATCACAGATACGCAGTATTTT.

This chain joins TRBV7-2 and TRBJ1-1; TRBD1 might be the D (5 bases). CDR1 SGHTA and CDR2 FQGNSA come from the germline V gene. Deletions cut 8 bases from V and 6 bases from J, with 22 bases between. The CDR3 is 15 amino acids. The CDR3 nucleotides read TGTGCCAGCCTCACCCAGGGCTGGGTTGGCTCTGAAGCTTTCTTT. It translates to CASLTQGWVGSEAFF.

This clone occurred once. V gene TRBV7-9 combines with J gene TRBJ1-6; TRBD1 aligns across 9 bases. The CDR3 runs to 14 residues. The V segment lost 5 bases and the J segment 7 bases; nucleotides outside the gene matches: 3. The germline V gene encodes CDR1 SEHNR and CDR2 FQNEAQ (reference sequence). The CDR3 loop reads CASSTGTGNSPLHF. CDR3 nucleotide sequence: TGTGCCAGCAGCACCGGGACAGGGAATTCACCCCTCCACTTT.

The rearrangement joins TRBV7-9 to TRBJ1-2; weak D call: TRBD1 (5 bases). CDR3 length equals 14 residues. Germline CDR1 is SEHNR and CDR2 is FQNEAQ (reference sequence). Trimming removed 3 bases from V and 1 base from J, with 9 bases in between. The CDR3 bases are TGTGCCAGCAGCTTGGGGAGGGGTAACTATGGCTACACCTTC. Protein product: CASSLGRGNYGYTF.

The chain couples TRBV11-2 to TRBJ2-1; either TRBD1 or TRBD2 may supply D (5 bases each). The CDR3 is 15 amino acids. The V end was cut by 5 bases, the J end by 4 bases, with 15 bases between. Germline lookup yields CDR1 SGHAT and CDR2 FQNNGV. CDR3 protein: CASSKSPGPYNEQFF. The DNA of the CDR3 is TGTGCCAGCAGCAAATCTCCGGGACCTTACAATGAGCAGTTCTTC.

The genes are TRBV10-1 and TRBJ1-1; D gene ambiguous. The CDR3 contains 12 residues. CDR1 and CDR2 from the germline V gene are WNHNN and SYGVQD (reference sequence). With 3 bases removed from V and 7 bases from J, the gap between germline ends came to 9 bases. In DNA form, the CDR3 reads TGCGCCAGCAGTGAACCGGGAAATGAAGCTTTCTTT. This encodes CASSEPGNEAFF.

The V gene is TRBV5-1, the J gene TRBJ2-1, with TRBD2 matching over 8 bases. CDR1 is SGHRS, CDR2 YFSETQ, per germline. With V trimmed by 0 bases and J by 2 bases, 1 base remained unmatched. CDR3 length equals 15 residues. CDR3 DNA: TGCGCCAGCAGCTTGGGAGCGGGGGCCTACAATGAGCAGTTCTTC. Translated, it gives CASSLGAGAYNEQFF.

The chain carries TRBV7-6 and TRBJ1-5; the D is unclear. This CDR3 has 17 residues. Looked up from germline, CDR1 is SGHVS and CDR2 is FNYEAQ. Trimming took 3 bases from V and 0 from J, leaving 15 bases between them. The CDR3 DNA is TGTGCCAGCAGCTTTCTTAATAGGGCGTTTAGCAATCAGCCCCAGCATTTT. Protein: CASSFLNRAFSNQPQHF.

About this clone: The same CDR3 can be traced to other DNA sequences in this sample. V is TRBV7-3 and J is TRBJ1-1, with a possible D match to TRBD1 (6 bases). The CDR3 sequence is 13 residues long. CDR1 SGHTA and CDR2 FQGTGA come from the germline V gene. Trimming removed 5 bases at V and 1 base at J, with 8 bases between. The CDR3 is CASSLGQNTEAFF. For the CDR3, the DNA is TGTGCCAGCAGCCTGGGACAGAACACTGAAGCTTTCTTT.

CDR3 protein: CASSVDITGRETQYF. The CDR3 DNA reads as TGTGCCAGCAGCGTAGATATCACAGGGCGAGAGACCCAGTACTTC. The chain uses TRBV9 and TRBJ2-5, with a weak D call TRBD1 (6 bases). V gave up 0 bases and J gave up 4 bases, with 13 bases separating them. Germline CDR1 and CDR2: SGDLS and YYNGEE. The CDR3 runs to 15 residues.

The chain uses TRBV11-3 and TRBJ2-4; no reliable D call. V lost 0 bases and J lost 0, with 9 bases in between. Germline V gene sequence: CDR1 SGHNT, CDR2 YENEEA. The CDR3 totals 16 residues. CDR3 sequence: CASSLEGVLAKNIQYF. The CDR3 DNA is TGTGCCAGCAGCTTAGAAGGTGTACTAGCCAAAAACATTCAGTACTTC.

A single count supports this clone. The genes are TRBV7-2 and TRBJ2-7; 10 nucleotides line up with TRBD1. From germline, CDR1 is SGHTA and CDR2 FQGNSA. J gave up 9 bases and V 2 bases, and 4 bases lay outside the gene matches. The CDR3 is made up of 13 amino acids. CDR3 sequence (DNA): TGTGCCAGCAGCTTACGGAGGGACAGGGGGCAGTACTTC. It yields the protein CASSLRRDRGQYF.

This clone has more than one count but fewer than ten. The J gene is TRBJ2-5, the V gene TRBV4-1, with 9 bases aligning to TRBD2. The junction had 9 bases not matched to a gene; V was cut back by 4 bases and J by 3 bases. This CDR3 spans 16 amino acids. Per germline, CDR1 MGHRA and CDR2 YSYEKL. CDR3 sequence reads: CASSRPTSGSEETQYF. The CDR3 DNA reads TGCGCCAGCAGCCGTCCGACTAGCGGAAGTGAAGAGACCCAGTACTTC.

V gene TRBV24-1 combines with J gene TRBJ1-4; 7 bases map to TRBD1. The CDR3 is 14 residues long. The ends lost 3 bases at V and 8 bases at J; junction bases unmatched: 5. Looked up from germline, CDR1 is KGHDR and CDR2 is SFDVKD. Here the CDR3 DNA reads TGTGCCACCAGTGATGCCCGACAGGGAGAAAAACTGTTTTTT. It encodes CATSDARQGEKLFF.

Here the CDR3 DNA reads TGTGCCAGCATTCCCGACTATCACAATGAGCAGTTCTTC. Amino acids: CASIPDYHNEQFF. The chain employs TRBV12-3 or TRBV12-4 and TRBJ2-1; tentative D call: TRBD2 (5 bases). The CDR3 contains 13 residues. The germline V and J ends were trimmed by 7 bases and 5 bases, with 12 bases remaining between them.

The chain recombines TRBV4-3 with TRBJ2-3; 8 nucleotides align to TRBD2. The trim removed 0 bases at V and 4 bases at J, leaving 6 bases unmatched. Germline CDR1 is LGHNA and CDR2 is YSLEER. The CDR3 runs to 16 residues. CDR3: CASSQEMGAGADTQYF. CDR3 DNA: TGCGCCAGCAGCCAAGAAATGGGAGCGGGGGCAGATACGCAGTATTTT.

The chain carries TRBV2 and TRBJ2-3; 9 bases align to TRBD2. Per the germline V gene, CDR1 is SNHLY and CDR2 is FYNNEI. V gave up 3 bases and J gave up 0 bases; unmatched junction bases: 7. This CDR3 spans 17 amino acids. The CDR3 sequence is CASSDDLAGGSTDTQYF. Written as DNA, the CDR3 is TGTGCCAGCAGTGATGATCTGGCGGGGGGGAGCACAGATACGCAGTATTTT.

CDR3 nucleotides: TGTGCCAGCAGTGAAAAGAGCGGGGAGAGGCGCTCCTACAATGAGCAGTTCTTC. Amino acids: CASSEKSGERRSYNEQFF. The chain has TRBV25-1 and TRBJ2-1, with 7 bases that match TRBD2. This CDR3 comprises 18 residues. V was pared by 2 bases and J by 0 bases, with 10 bases of the junction left unmatched. Germline CDR1 reads MGHDK; CDR2 reads SYGVNS.

This clone has just one count. The V and J genes are TRBV15 and TRBJ1-1; D possibly corresponds to TRBD1 (5 bases). Trimming took off 4 bases at V and 4 bases at J, with 13 bases between the two ends. The CDR3 loop spans 14 amino acids. CDR1 is LNHNV, CDR2 YYDKDF, per germline (reference sequence). The CDR3 DNA reads as TGTGCCACCAGCACCCCAGGGCTCGGCACTGAAGCTTTCTTT. Protein: CATSTPGLGTEAFF.

This chain connects TRBV27 to TRBJ1-4; a possible D gene is TRBD1 (5 bases). This CDR3 comprises 14 residues. V was trimmed by 2 bases and J by 7 bases, leaving 11 bases between them. Germline CDR1 is MNHEY and CDR2 is SMNVEV (reference sequence). The CDR3 bases are TGTGCCAGCAGTTTACAGGGAAACGGTGAAAAACTGTTTTTT. Protein product: CASSLQGNGEKLFF. The variable domain in full, with the rest retrieved from reference TRBV27 and TRBJ1-4, is EAQVTQNPRYLITVTGKKLTVTCSQNMNHEYMSWYRQDPGLGLRQIYYSMNVEVTDKGDVPEGYKVSRKEKRNFPLILESPSPNQTSLYFCASSLQGNGEKLFFGSGTQLSVL.

The rearrangement links TRBV5-4 to TRBJ2-3, with D perhaps TRBD1 (5 bases). Looked up from germline, CDR1 is SGHNT and CDR2 is YYREEE (reference sequence). Trimming stripped 0 bases from V and 3 bases from J, with 5 bases between. The CDR3 extends over 13 amino acids. DNA of the CDR3: TGTGCCAGCAGCTTGGCAGGGACAGATACGCAGTATTTT. As protein: CASSLAGTDTQYF.

This chain connects TRBV3-1 (or the pseudogene TRBV3-2) to TRBJ1-3; a weak D match, TRBD1 (6 bases). The CDR3 loop spans 17 amino acids. Trimming took off 0 bases at V and 1 base at J, with 13 bases between the two ends. Germline CDR1 LGHDT, CDR2 YNNKEL (reference sequence). The CDR3 DNA sequence: TGTGCCAGCAGCCAAGAGGCGGGGGCGCGGTCTGGAAACACCATATATTTT. This gives the protein CASSQEAGARSGNTIYF.

V usage is TRBV29-1 and J usage is TRBJ1-3; TRBD1 is a possible D gene (5 bases). Germline-derived CDR1 and CDR2 are SQVTM and ANQGSEA. The CDR3 consists of 16 residues. The V and J ends lost 0 bases and 0 bases respectively, with 12 bases between them. The CDR3 is CSVEDRPGTSGNTIYF. CDR3 bases: TGCAGCGTTGAAGATCGTCCAGGGACCTCTGGAAACACCATATATTTT. The variable domain in full, with the rest retrieved from reference TRBV29-1 and TRBJ1-3, is SAVISQKPSRDICQRGTSLTIQCQVDSQVTMMFWYRQQPGQSLTLIATANQGSEATYESGFVIDKFPISRPNLTFSTLTVSNMSPEDSSIYLCSVEDRPGTSGNTIYFGEGSWLTVV.